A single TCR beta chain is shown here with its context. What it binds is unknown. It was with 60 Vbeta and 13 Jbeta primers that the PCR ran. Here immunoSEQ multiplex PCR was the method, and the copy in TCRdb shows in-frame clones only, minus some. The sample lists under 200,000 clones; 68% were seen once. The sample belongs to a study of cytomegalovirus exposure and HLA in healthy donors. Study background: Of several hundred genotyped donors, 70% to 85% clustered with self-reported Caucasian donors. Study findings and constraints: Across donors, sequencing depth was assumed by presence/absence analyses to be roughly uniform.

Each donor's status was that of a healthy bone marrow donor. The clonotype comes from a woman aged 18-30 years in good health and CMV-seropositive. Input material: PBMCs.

The CDR3 nucleotides are TGTGCCAGCAGCTTGGACGCCGCCGGTACTGAAGCTTTCTTT. Translation gives CASSLDAAGTEAFF. The V gene is TRBV5-4, the J gene TRBJ1-1; D ambiguous. The ends were cut back, 0 bases at V and 5 bases at J, with 11 bases in the middle. The CDR3 has 14 residues. The germline CDR1 and CDR2 sequences are SGHNT and YYREEE (reference sequence).